This TCR beta chain comes out of a study of T cells in Graves' hyperthyroidism and ophthalmopathy. Germline loops: CDR1 LNHNV, CDR2 YYDKDF (reference sequence). The V end was cut by 0 bases, the J end by 4 bases, with 9 bases between. The CDR3 consists of 14 residues. Stable Graves' hyperthyroidism denoted no ophthalmopathy progression over 18 months. The study's findings and limits: Onset of ophthalmopathy came a median approximately 6.5 months after the model predicted it.

RNA transcripts yielded amplified TCR beta CDR3 regions. HTBI primers drove first-round RT-PCR of the TCR CDR3. One entry per CDR3 protein, called by TCRdb with MiXCR from the multiplex PCR reads. The sample yields about 46,000 distinct CDR3 sequences, 45% to 50% seen once. Points on this clonotype: Its target is not known.

The rearrangement uses TRBV15 and TRBJ2-5; D is uncertain. The sequenced sample consisted of peripheral blood or thyroid tissue (not recorded which). The TCR comes from a woman aged 45 to 65 with Graves' hyperthyroidism. The CDR3 protein is CATSRDLSSETQYF. The CDR3 nucleotides are TGTGCCACCAGCAGAGATTTGTCGTCAGAGACCCAGTACTTC.